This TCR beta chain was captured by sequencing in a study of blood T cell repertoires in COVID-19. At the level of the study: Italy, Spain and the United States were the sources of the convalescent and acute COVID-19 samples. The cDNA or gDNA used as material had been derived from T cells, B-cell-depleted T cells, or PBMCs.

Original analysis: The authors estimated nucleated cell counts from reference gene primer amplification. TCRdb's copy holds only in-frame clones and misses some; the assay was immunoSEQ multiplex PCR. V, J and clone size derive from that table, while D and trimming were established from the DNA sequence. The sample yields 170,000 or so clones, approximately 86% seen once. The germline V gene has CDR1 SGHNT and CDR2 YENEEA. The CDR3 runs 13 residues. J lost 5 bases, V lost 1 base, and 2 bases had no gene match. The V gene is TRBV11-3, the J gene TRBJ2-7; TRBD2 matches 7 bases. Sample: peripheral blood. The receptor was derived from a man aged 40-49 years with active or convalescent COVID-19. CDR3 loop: CASSLGGGNEQYF. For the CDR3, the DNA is TGTGCCAGCAGCTTAGGGGGGGGGAACGAGCAGTACTTC.